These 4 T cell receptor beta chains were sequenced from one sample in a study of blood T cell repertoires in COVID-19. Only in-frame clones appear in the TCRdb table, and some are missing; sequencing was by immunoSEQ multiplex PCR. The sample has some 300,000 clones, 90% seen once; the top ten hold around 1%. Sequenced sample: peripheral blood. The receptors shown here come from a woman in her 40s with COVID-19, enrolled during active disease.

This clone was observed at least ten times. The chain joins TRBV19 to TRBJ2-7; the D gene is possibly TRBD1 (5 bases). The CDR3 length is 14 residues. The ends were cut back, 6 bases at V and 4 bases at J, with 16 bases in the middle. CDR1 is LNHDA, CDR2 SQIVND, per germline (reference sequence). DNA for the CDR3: TGTGCCAGTAGGGTGACAGTATCTTCTTACGAGCAGTACTTC. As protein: CASRVTVSSYEQYF. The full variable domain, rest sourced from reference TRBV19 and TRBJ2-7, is DGGITQSPKYLFRKEGQNVTLSCEQNLNHDAMYWYRQDPGQGLRLIYYSQIVNDFQKGDIAEGYSVSREKKESFPLTVTSAQKNPTAFYLCASRVTVSSYEQYFGPGTRLTVT.

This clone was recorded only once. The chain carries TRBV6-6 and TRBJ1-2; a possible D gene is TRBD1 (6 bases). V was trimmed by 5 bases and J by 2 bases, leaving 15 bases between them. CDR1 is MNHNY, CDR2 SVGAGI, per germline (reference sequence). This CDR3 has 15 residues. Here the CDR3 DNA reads TGTGCCAGCAGTGCGACAGGATCCTCCAACTATGGCTACACCTTC. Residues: CASSATGSSNYGYTF.

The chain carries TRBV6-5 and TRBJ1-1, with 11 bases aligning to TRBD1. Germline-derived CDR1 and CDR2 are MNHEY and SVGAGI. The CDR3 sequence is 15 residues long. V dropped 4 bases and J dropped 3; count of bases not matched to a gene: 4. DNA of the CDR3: TGTGCCAGCAGTTCGCGGACAGGGGGCTACACTGAAGCTTTCTTT. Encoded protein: CASSSRTGGYTEAFF.

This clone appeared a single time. In DNA, the CDR3 is TGTGCCAGCAGTCCTCAGGGATACAATGAGCAGTTCTTC. Translated, it gives CASSPQGYNEQFF. The chain is built from TRBV12-3 or TRBV12-4 and TRBJ2-1; D is perhaps TRBD1 (5 bases). Trimming stripped 5 bases from V and 4 bases from J, with 9 bases between. This CDR3 has 13 residues.